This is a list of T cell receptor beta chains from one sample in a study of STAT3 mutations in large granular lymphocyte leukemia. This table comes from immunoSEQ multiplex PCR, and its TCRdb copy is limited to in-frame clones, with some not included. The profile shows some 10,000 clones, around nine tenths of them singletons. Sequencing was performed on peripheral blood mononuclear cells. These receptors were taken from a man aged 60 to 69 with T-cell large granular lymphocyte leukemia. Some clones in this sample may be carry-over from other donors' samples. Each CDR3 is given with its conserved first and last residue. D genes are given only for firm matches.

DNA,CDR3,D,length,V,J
TGTGCCAGCAGCGCCCGGACTAGCGACACCAATGAGCAGTTCTTC,CASSARTSDTNEQFF,TRBD2,15,TRBV5-4,TRBJ2-1
TGCGCCAGCAAGGGCAGTGGGGGGACTGAAGCTTTCTTT,CASKGSGGTEAFF,NA,13,TRBV5-1,TRBJ1-1
TGTGCCAGCAGCAAAGACTCCGGGACAACTAACTATGGCTACACCTTC,CASSKDSGTTNYGYTF,NA,16,TRBV21-1,TRBJ1-2
TGTGCCAGCACCCCAATAGGGACAGATACGCAGTATTTT,CASTPIGTDTQYF,NA,13,TRBV6-6,TRBJ2-3
TGTGCCAGCAGTTTCGGGGGAGCGGACGAGCAGTACTTC,CASSFGGADEQYF,NA,13,TRBV27,TRBJ2-7
TGTGCCACCAGGCCGGGACAGGGGCGGGGAGCCCTCCACTTT,CATRPGQGRGALHF,TRBD1,14,TRBV15,TRBJ1-6
TGTGCCAGCAGGGGACTGAAGAACACTGAAGCTTTCTTT,CASRGLKNTEAFF,NA,13,TRBV7-6,TRBJ1-1
TGTGCCAGCAGCCAAGATTACCACGAGCAGTACTTC,CASSQDYHEQYF,NA,12,TRBV14,TRBJ2-7
TGTGCCAGCAGCCGCCCTGGACAGGGAAGACTTGGTAGGGATACGCAGTATTTT,CASSRPGQGRLGRDTQYF,TRBD1,18,TRBV11-2,TRBJ2-3
TGTGCCAGCAGCTTGGCACTGAATGAGCAGTTCTTC,CASSLALNEQFF,NA,12,TRBV5-6,TRBJ2-1
TGCGCCAGCAGCCCCGCCCGGGGGGCCCCTACTGGCTACACCTTC,CASSPARGAPTGYTF,NA,15,TRBV4-3,TRBJ1-2
TGTGCCAGCAGCTTAGAGGTCCCAGGGGGTTACAATGAGCAGTTCTTC,CASSLEVPGGYNEQFF,TRBD1,16,TRBV7-6,TRBJ2-1